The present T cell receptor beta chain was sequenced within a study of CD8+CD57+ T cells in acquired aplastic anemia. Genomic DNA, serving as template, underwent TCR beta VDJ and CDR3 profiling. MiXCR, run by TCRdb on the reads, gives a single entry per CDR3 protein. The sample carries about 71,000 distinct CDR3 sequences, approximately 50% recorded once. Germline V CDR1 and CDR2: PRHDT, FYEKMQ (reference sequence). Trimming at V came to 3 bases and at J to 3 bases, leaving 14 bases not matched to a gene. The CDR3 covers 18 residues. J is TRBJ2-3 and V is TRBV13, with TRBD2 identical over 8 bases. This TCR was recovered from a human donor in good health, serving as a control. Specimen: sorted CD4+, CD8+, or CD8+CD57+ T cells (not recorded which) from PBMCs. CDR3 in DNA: TGTGCCAGCAGCTTGGCTTTTGGCGGGGGGCCTCTTACAGATACGCAGTATTTT. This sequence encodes CASSLAFGGGPLTDTQYF. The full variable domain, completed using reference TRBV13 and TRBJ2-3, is AAGVIQSPRHLIKEKRETATLKCYPIPRHDTVYWYQQGPGQDPQFLISFYEKMQSDKGSIPDRFSAQQFSDYHSELNMSSLELGDSALYFCASSLAFGGGPLTDTQYFGPGTRLTVL.